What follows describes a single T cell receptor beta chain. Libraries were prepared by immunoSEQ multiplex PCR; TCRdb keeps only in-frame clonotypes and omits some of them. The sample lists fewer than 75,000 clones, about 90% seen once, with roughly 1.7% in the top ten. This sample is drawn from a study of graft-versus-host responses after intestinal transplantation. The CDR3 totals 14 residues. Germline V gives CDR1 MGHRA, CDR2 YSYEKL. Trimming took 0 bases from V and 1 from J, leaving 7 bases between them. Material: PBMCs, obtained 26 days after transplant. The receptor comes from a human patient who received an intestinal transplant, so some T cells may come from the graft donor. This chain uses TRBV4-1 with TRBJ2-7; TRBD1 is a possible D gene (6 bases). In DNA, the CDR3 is TGCGCCAGCAGCCAAGAACAGGGATCCTACGAGCAGTACTTC. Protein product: CASSQEQGSYEQYF.